This T cell receptor (beta chain) was identified during a study of T cells in Graves' hyperthyroidism and ophthalmopathy. Study observations and caveats: A 13 V-J model separated ophthalmopathy from stable hyperthyroidism.

Patients having uncontrolled infection, another autoimmune disease, pregnancy or lactation were not included. Source material for PBMCs was more than 7.5 ml fresh peripheral blood. This clonotype has a count of ten or more. Its target is not known. Amplification yielded TCR beta CDR3 regions, with RNA transcripts as the source. A first-round RT-PCR of the TCR CDR3 used the HTBI primer set. TCRdb re-called the multiplex PCR reads with MiXCR, one entry per CDR3 protein. The data show about 840,000 distinct CDR3 sequences, 35% to 45% seen once. The ends lost 5 bases at V and 6 bases at J; junction bases unmatched: 9. Germline loops: CDR1 SEHNR, CDR2 FQNEAQ (reference sequence). This CDR3 comprises 14 residues.

Sequencing was done on a sample of blood. The chain couples TRBV7-9 to TRBJ2-7; 8 nucleotides line up with TRBD1. The clonotype comes from a young man with Graves' hyperthyroidism. CDR3 loop: CASSPPTGVGEQYF. The CDR3 DNA follows: TGTGCCAGCAGCCCACCGACAGGGGTAGGCGAGCAGTACTTC.